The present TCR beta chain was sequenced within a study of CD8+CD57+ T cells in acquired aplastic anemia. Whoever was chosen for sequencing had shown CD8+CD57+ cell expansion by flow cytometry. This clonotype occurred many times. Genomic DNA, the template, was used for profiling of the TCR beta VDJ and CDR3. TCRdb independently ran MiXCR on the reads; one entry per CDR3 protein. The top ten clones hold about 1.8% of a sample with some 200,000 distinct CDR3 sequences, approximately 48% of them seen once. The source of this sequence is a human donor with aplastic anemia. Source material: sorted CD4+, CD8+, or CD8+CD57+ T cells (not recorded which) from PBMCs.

DNA of the CDR3: TGTGCCACCAGCAGAGCGGCCCCGAATCAGCCCCAGCATTTT. This encodes CATSRAAPNQPQHF. The V and J genes are TRBV15 and TRBJ1-5; D unclear. Germline V gene data show CDR1 as LNHNV and CDR2 as YYDKDF (reference sequence). V gave up 1 base and J gave up 4 bases, with 8 bases separating them. CDR3 size: 14 residues.